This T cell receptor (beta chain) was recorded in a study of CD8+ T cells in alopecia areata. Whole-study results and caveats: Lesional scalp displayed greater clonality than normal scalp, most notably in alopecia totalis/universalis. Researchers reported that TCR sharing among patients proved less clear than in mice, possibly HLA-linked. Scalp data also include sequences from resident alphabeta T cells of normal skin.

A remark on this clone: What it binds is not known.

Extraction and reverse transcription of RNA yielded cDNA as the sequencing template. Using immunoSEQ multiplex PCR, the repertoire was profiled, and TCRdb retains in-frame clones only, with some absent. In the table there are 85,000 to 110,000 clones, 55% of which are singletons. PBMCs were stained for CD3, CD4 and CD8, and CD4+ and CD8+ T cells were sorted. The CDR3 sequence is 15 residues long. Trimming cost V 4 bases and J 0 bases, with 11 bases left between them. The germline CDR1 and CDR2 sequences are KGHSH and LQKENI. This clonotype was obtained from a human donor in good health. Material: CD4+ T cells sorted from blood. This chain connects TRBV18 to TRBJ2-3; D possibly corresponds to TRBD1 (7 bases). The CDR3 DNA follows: TGTGCCAGCTCACTACAGGGGACTAGCACAGATACGCAGTATTTT. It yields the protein CASSLQGTSTDTQYF.